The 18 T cell receptor beta chains listed next were all sequenced from one sample in a study of T-cell reconstitution after alpha-beta-depleted transplantation in children. Unique molecular identifiers featured in how the TCRbeta library was prepared. MiXCR, run by TCRdb on the PCR reads, gives a single entry per CDR3 protein. The repertoire consists of some 830,000 distinct CDR3 sequences, with 15% to 20% occurring once and the leading ten covering around 5.3%. Source: PBMCs, mostly from graft donor cells, taken 360 days after TCRalphabeta/CD19-depleted stem cell transplant. These receptors were collected from a male patient under 18 who had a stem cell transplant for acute lymphoblastic leukemia, so the T cells may come from the graft donor.

This clonotype has a handful of counts. The chain recombines TRBV7-9 with TRBJ2-7; possible D gene TRBD1, 7 bases. The CDR3 loop spans 14 amino acids. Germline CDR1 is SEHNR and CDR2 is FQNEAQ (reference sequence). V lost 5 bases and J lost 2, with 13 bases in between. DNA for the CDR3: TGTGCCAGCAGCCGGGGGACAGCCGCCTACGAGCAGTACTTC. Translating gives CASSRGTAAYEQYF.

This clonotype appeared a few times. This chain uses TRBV5-1 with TRBJ2-2; D may be TRBD1 or TRBD2 (5 bases each). With 7 bases removed from V and 1 base from J, the gap between germline ends came to 11 bases. Germline CDR1 is SGHRS and CDR2 is YFSETQ. The CDR3 sequence is 14 residues long. The CDR3 coding sequence is TGCGCCAGCGCCGGGACGGTGAACACCGGGGAGCTGTTTTTT. Its protein is CASAGTVNTGELFF.

The J gene is TRBJ2-1, the V gene TRBV5-5, with TRBD2 as a possible D gene (5 bases). The ends were cut back, 2 bases at V and 8 bases at J, with 17 bases in the middle. Per the germline V gene, CDR1 is SGHKS and CDR2 is YYEKEE (reference sequence). The CDR3 spans 15 residues. The CDR3 reads CASSFWRAVGDEQFF. The CDR3 nucleotides read TGTGCCAGCAGCTTTTGGCGGGCCGTCGGAGATGAGCAGTTCTTC. The variable domain in full, with the rest retrieved from reference TRBV5-5 and TRBJ2-1, is DAGVTQSPTHLIKTRGQQVTLRCSPISGHKSVSWYQQVLGQGPQFIFQYYEKEERGRGNFPDRFSARQFPNYSSELNVNALLLGDSALYLCASSFWRAVGDEQFFGPGTRLTVL.

In its sample, this clonotype was seen a few times. This chain links TRBV7-6 with TRBJ2-1; TRBD2 might be the D (5 bases). This CDR3 has 13 amino acids. CDR1 is SGHVS and CDR2 is FNYEAQ in the germline V gene. Trimming removed 4 bases from V and 6 bases from J, with 10 bases in between. The CDR3 region is CASSSSSRNEQFF. CDR3 in DNA: TGTGCCAGCAGCTCCTCTAGCCGCAATGAGCAGTTCTTC.

V usage is TRBV3-1 and J usage is TRBJ2-2, with D uncertain. With 4 bases removed from V and 1 base from J, the gap between germline ends came to 13 bases. Germline values: CDR1 LGHDT, CDR2 YNNKEL (reference sequence). The CDR3 totals 16 residues. In DNA form, the CDR3 reads TGTGCCAGCAGCCGGGGTCGCAAGGGGAACACCGGGGAGCTGTTTTTT. Residues: CASSRGRKGNTGELFF.

This clonotype was counted a few times. The V and J genes are TRBV7-9 and TRBJ1-2; 8 bases align to TRBD1. The V gene end was trimmed by 0 bases and the J gene end by 7 bases; junction bases not matched to a gene: 7. Germline CDR1 is SEHNR and CDR2 is FQNEAQ (reference sequence). This CDR3 spans 15 amino acids. The CDR3 DNA sequence: TGTGCCAGCAGCTTAGCGGGACAGGTTTATGGTGGCTACACCTTC. It codes for CASSLAGQVYGGYTF.

This clonotype was counted between two and nine times. The chain is built from TRBV19 and TRBJ2-1, with 11 nucleotides matching TRBD2. Trimming at V came to 3 bases and at J to 4 bases, leaving 20 bases not matched to a gene. From germline, CDR1 is LNHDA and CDR2 SQIVND (reference sequence). The CDR3 is made up of 21 amino acids. CDR3 nucleotide sequence: TGTGCCAGTAGTATTCCTAGTCCCACCCCGGCTAGCGGGAGGCGATACAATGAGCAGTTCTTC. This translates into CASSIPSPTPASGRRYNEQFF.

This clonotype occurred a few times. The V and J genes are TRBV5-1 and TRBJ2-7; the match to TRBD1 covers 10 bases. Germline V gives CDR1 SGHRS, CDR2 YFSETQ. The V segment lost 3 bases and the J segment 7 bases; nucleotides outside the gene matches: 13. CDR3 size: 16 residues. The CDR3 nucleotides read TGCGCCAGCAGCTCCCCCGTGGGACAGGGGACTCGAGAGCAGTACTTC. It translates to CASSSPVGQGTREQYF.

This CDR3 is CASSLYAGGNEKLFF. The DNA for the CDR3 is TGTGCCAGCAGTTTATACGCAGGGGGAAATGAAAAACTGTTTTTT. This chain connects TRBV12-3 or TRBV12-4 to TRBJ1-4; 7 bases agree with TRBD1. The CDR3 has 15 residues. The junction had 5 bases not matched to a gene; V was cut back by 2 bases and J by 5 bases.

This clonotype was counted only a few times. J is TRBJ2-1 and V is TRBV5-1; 10 bases map to TRBD1. Germline values: CDR1 SGHRS, CDR2 YFSETQ. There are 15 residues in the CDR3. Trimming at V came to 4 bases and at J to 4 bases, leaving 5 bases not matched to a gene. CDR3 sequence (DNA): TGCGCCAGCAGCCTGACAGGGGGCGGTTACAATGAGCAGTTCTTC. Encoded protein: CASSLTGGGYNEQFF.

The table lists this clonotype with many counts. This chain uses TRBV3-1 with TRBJ1-1, with 8 bases matching TRBD1. J was trimmed by 4 bases and V by 6 bases; bases with no gene match: 4. The CDR3 totals 13 residues. The V gene's germline CDR1 is LGHDT and CDR2 YNNKEL (reference sequence). CDR3: CASRHTGGTEAFF. The CDR3 region has the DNA TGTGCCAGCAGACACACAGGGGGCACTGAAGCTTTCTTT.

This clonotype was counted between two and nine times. The chain combines TRBV10-1 with TRBJ2-1, with TRBD2 matching 7 bases. V was clipped by 5 bases and J by 7 bases; unmatched bases: 17. The CDR3 is made up of 17 amino acids. The V gene's germline CDR1 is WNHNN and CDR2 SYGVQD (reference sequence). CDR3 sequence: CASSPGRPERWGNEQFF. In DNA form, the CDR3 reads TGCGCCAGCAGTCCCGGGAGGCCAGAGCGGTGGGGTAATGAGCAGTTCTTC.

This clonotype was seen more than once but under ten times. This chain links TRBV27 with TRBJ2-7; 11 positions match TRBD1. Trimming at V came to 4 bases and at J to 3 bases, leaving 5 bases not matched to a gene. The CDR3 totals 15 residues. Germline V lookup: CDR1 MNHEY, CDR2 SMNVEV (reference sequence). CDR3 nucleotides: TGTGCCAGCAGTTACGCCGGGACAGGGGGCTACGAGCAGTACTTC. Protein sequence: CASSYAGTGGYEQYF.

This clonotype was recorded a few times. This chain uses TRBV7-9 with TRBJ2-1; D might be TRBD1 (7 bases). The germline V gene has CDR1 SEHNR and CDR2 FQNEAQ (reference sequence). The CDR3 covers 15 residues. Trimming shortened V by 6 bases and J by 0 bases, and 12 bases separated the two germline ends. CDR3 nucleotides: TGTGCCAGCAGTTCAGGGGGGTACTCCTACAATGAGCAGTTCTTC. Translation: CASSSGGYSYNEQFF.

This clonotype has just a few counts. The limits of the CDR3 on the DNA are not certain, so only TCRdb's listed CDR3 is given. The chain recombines TRBV29-1 with TRBJ2-1; the D call in the table, TRBD1, was not verified against the DNA. CDR1 is SQVTM and CDR2 is ANQGSEA in the germline V gene. The CDR3 region is 8 residues in length, termini included. CDR3 sequence reads: CSVGDGSF.

The chain joins TRBV5-1 to TRBJ2-7; TRBD1 matches at 10 bases. CDR3 length equals 15 residues. The V segment lost 4 bases and the J segment 5 bases; nucleotides outside the gene matches: 9. CDR1 and CDR2 (germline): SGHRS, YFSETQ. CDR3: CASSPGQGVTHEQYF. CDR3 coding DNA: TGCGCCAGCAGCCCTGGACAGGGGGTTACCCACGAGCAGTACTTC.

This clonotype was observed a few times. This chain uses TRBV6-2 or TRBV6-3 with TRBJ2-1; 13 bases fit TRBD2. The CDR3 contains 16 residues. With 4 bases clipped from V and 5 bases from J, the junction kept 5 bases outside the gene matches. In germline, CDR1 is MNHEY, CDR2 SVGEGT. CDR3 protein: CASSSPTSGRDNEQFF. The CDR3 nucleotides are TGTGCCAGCAGTTCCCCTACTAGCGGGAGGGACAATGAGCAGTTCTTC.

The chain uses TRBV27 and TRBJ2-1; TRBD2 matches at 10 bases. J was trimmed by 0 bases and V by 10 bases; bases with no gene match: 12. The CDR3 runs to 17 residues. Germline V CDR1 and CDR2: MNHEY, SMNVEV (reference sequence). CDR3 DNA: TGTGCCACCCGACCGGGACTAGCGCCGAGCTCCTACAATGAGCAGTTCTTC. Protein: CATRPGLAPSSYNEQFF.